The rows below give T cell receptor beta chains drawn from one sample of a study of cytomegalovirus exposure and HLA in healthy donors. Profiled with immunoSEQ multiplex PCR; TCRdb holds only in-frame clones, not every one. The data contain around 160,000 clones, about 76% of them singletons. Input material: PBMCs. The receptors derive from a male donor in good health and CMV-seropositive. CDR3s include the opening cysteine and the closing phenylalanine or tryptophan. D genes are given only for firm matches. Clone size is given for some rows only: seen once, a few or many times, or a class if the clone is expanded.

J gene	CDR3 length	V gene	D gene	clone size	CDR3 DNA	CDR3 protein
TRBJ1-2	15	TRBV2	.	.	TGTGCCAGCAGTGAAGCGCCTGGACAGCTCTATGGCTACACCTTC	CASSEAPGQLYGYTF
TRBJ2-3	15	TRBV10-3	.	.	TGTGCCATCAGTGGTAGCTACCAAAGCACAGATACGCAGTATTTT	CAISGSYQSTDTQYF
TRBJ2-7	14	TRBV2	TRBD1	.	TGTGCCAGCAGTCGGGACAGGGCCCTCTACGAGCAGTACTTC	CASSRDRALYEQYF
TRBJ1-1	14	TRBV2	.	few	TGTGCCAGCTCTCAGGGACAAGGGAACACTGAAGCTTTCTTT	CASSQGQGNTEAFF
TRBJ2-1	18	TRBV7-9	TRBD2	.	TGTGCCAGCAGCCCCGTAGCGGGACCCGTGGGCTCCTACAATGAGCAGTTCTTC	CASSPVAGPVGSYNEQFF
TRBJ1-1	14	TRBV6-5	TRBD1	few	TGTGCCAGCAGTCCCACAGGGGTGAACACTGAAGCTTTCTTT	CASSPTGVNTEAFF
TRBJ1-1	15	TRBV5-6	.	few	TGTGCCAGCAGCTCTTACAACAGGCCGAACACTGAAGCTTTCTTT	CASSSYNRPNTEAFF
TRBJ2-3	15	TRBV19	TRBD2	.	TGTGCCAGCCTCCCTAGCGGGGGCCCCACAGATACGCAGTATTTT	CASLPSGGPTDTQYF
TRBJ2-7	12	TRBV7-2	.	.	TGTGCCAGCAGCCGAAACAGGGACGAGCAGTACTTC	CASSRNRDEQYF
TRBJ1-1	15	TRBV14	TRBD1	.	TGTGCCAGCAGCCGATACAGGGGGGGAAACACTGAAGCTTTCTTT	CASSRYRGGNTEAFF
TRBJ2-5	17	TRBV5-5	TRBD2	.	TGTGCCAGCAGCTTGGATGGCGGCGGGGGAAGACAAGAGACCCAGTACTTC	CASSLDGGGGRQETQYF
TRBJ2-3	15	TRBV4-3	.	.	TGCGCCAGCAGCCAAGATACAGGCAGCACAGATACGCAGTATTTT	CASSQDTGSTDTQYF
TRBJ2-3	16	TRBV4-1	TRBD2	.	TGCGCCAGCAGCCAAGGAGAACTAGCGGGCGTAGATACGCAGTATTTT	CASSQGELAGVDTQYF
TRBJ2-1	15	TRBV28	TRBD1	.	TGTGCCAGCAGTTTTCGACAGGGGGACGCCAATGAGCAGTTCTTC	CASSFRQGDANEQFF
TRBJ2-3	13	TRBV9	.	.	TGTGCCAGCAGCCGCCAGAGCACAGATACGCAGTATTTT	CASSRQSTDTQYF
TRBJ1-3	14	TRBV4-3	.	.	TGCGCCAGCAGCGAGACAGGCTCTGGAAACACCATATATTTT	CASSETGSGNTIYF
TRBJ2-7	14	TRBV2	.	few	TGTGCCAGCAGTTCGACAGGAAGCTCCTACGAGCAGTACTTC	CASSSTGSSYEQYF
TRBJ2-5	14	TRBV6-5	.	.	TGTGCCAGCAGTTACGAGGCAGGGCAAGAGACCCAGTACTTC	CASSYEAGQETQYF
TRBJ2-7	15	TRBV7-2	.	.	TGTGCCAGCAGCTTAGAGGGTGGGACTGCCTTTGAGCAGTACTTC	CASSLEGGTAFEQYF
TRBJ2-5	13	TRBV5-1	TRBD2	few	TGCGCCAGCAGCTTGGGGGGGGGAGAGACCCAGTACTTC	CASSLGGGETQYF
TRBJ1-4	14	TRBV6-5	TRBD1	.	TGTGCCAGCAGTCCCAAGGGGGCAAATGAAAAACTGTTTTTT	CASSPKGANEKLFF
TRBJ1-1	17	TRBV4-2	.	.	TGTGCCAGCAGCCAAGATATGGGCCAGGTTATGAACACTGAAGCTTTCTTT	CASSQDMGQVMNTEAFF
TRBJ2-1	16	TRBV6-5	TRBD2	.	TGTGCCAGCAGTTGGGGCTGGGCGGGGGGGTTTAATGAGCAGTTCTTC	CASSWGWAGGFNEQFF
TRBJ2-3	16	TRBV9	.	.	TGTGCCAGCAGCCTCAACCCGGGGGGCCACACAGATACGCAGTATTTT	CASSLNPGGHTDTQYF
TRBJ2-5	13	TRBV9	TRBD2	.	TGTGCCAGCAGCACGGGGGGGCCAGAGACCCAGTACTTC	CASSTGGPETQYF
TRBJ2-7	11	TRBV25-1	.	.	TGTGCCAACAGTGCGGGGTACGAGCAGTACTTC	CANSAGYEQYF
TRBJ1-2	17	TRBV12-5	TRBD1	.	TGTGCTAGTGGTTTAGAACAAGGGGACAGGGGTCGATATGGCTACACCTTC	CASGLEQGDRGRYGYTF
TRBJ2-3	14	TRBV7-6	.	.	TGTGCCAGCAGCCTTGCGGGCGAGGGAGATACGCAGTATTTT	CASSLAGEGDTQYF
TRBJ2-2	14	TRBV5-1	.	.	TGCGCCAGTTTCGCAAGCGGAGGGCACGGGGAGCTGTTTTTT	CASFASGGHGELFF
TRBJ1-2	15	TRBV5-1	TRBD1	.	TGCGCCAGCAGCTTGAACACAGGGGGCAACTATGGCTACACCTTC	CASSLNTGGNYGYTF
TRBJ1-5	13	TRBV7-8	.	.	TGTGCCAGCAGCGCAACAGGGAATCAGCCCCAGCATTTT	CASSATGNQPQHF
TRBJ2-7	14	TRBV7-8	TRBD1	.	TGTGCCAGCAGCCTCAGGGACAGGGCCCGCGAGCAGTACTTC	CASSLRDRAREQYF
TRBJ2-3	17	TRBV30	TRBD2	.	TGTGCCTGGAGTGTATGGGCTAGCGGGGGAGACACAGATACGCAGTATTTT	CAWSVWASGGDTDTQYF
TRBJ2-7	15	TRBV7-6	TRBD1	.	TGTGCCAGCAGCTCGGCCGGGACAGGGAATTACGAGCAGTACTTC	CASSSAGTGNYEQYF
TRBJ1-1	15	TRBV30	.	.	TGTGCCTGGAGTCCCCCGGGACTTTTGAACACTGAAGCTTTCTTT	CAWSPPGLLNTEAFF
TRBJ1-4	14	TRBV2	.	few	TGTGCCAGCAGTGGGGTAGACTATTTTGAAAAACTGTTTTTT	CASSGVDYFEKLFF
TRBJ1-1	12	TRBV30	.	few	TGTGCCTGGAGTAACACCCCCACTGAAGCTTTCTTT	CAWSNTPTEAFF
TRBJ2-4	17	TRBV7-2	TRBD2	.	TGTGCCAGCAGCCCCGGGCCGGGGGGGAAAGCCAAAAACATTCAGTACTTC	CASSPGPGGKAKNIQYF
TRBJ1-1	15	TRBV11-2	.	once	TGTGCCAGCAGCCTCACTGGGGGGGGTGGCACTGAAGCTTTCTTT	CASSLTGGGGTEAFF
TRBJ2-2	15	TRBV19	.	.	TGTGCCAGTAGTATCGCGGACTCGAACACCGGGGAGCTGTTTTTT	CASSIADSNTGELFF